A selection of T cell receptor beta chains follows, all from one sample in a study of OX40 agonist ivuxolimab in advanced cancers. TCRdb's copy holds only in-frame clones and misses some; the assay was immunoSEQ multiplex PCR. The repertoire has around 63,000 clones, around 80% of them found once; the top ten carry roughly 5%. The starting material was CD4+ or CD8+ T cells sorted from blood, obtained in a trial of the OX40 agonist ivuxolimab. Receptors were obtained from an adult with an advanced solid tumor such as melanoma, head and neck, liver or kidney cancer. Each CDR3 is given with its conserved first and last residue. D genes are given only for firm matches. A clone size is listed for some rows: how often the clone was seen (once, few, many), or a class if it is expanded.

V gene	J gene	D gene	clone size	CDR3 DNA	CDR3 protein
TRBV5-5	TRBJ1-6	.	once	TGTGCCAGCAGCTTGAGGCCCGCGGGTAATTCACCCCTCCACTTT	CASSLRPAGNSPLHF
TRBV6-4	TRBJ2-1	.	.	TGTGCCAGCAGTGACAAGAGGATCTTC	CASSDKRIF
TRBV20-1	TRBJ1-1	.	.	TGCAGTGCTAGGCCGGACACTGAAGCTTTCTTT	CSARPDTEAFF
TRBV15	TRBJ1-2	TRBD1	.	TGTGCCACCAGCAGGCCAGGACAGGCCCGCTATGGCTACACCTTC	CATSRPGQARYGYTF
TRBV6-4	TRBJ2-7	.	.	TGTGCCAGCAGTGATTTTGGCGGGAAGCCCTACGAGCAGTACTTC	CASSDFGGKPYEQYF
TRBV4-2	TRBJ2-3	.	.	TGTGCCAGCAGCCAAGGTCTGGGCGCAGATACGCAGTATTTT	CASSQGLGADTQYF
TRBV27	TRBJ2-2	.	.	TGTGCCAGCACCAAGGCCGGGGCGGACACCGGGGAGCTGTTTTTT	CASTKAGADTGELFF
TRBV7-2	TRBJ2-2	TRBD2	.	TGTGCCAGCGGGAGGGAGAACACCGGGGAGCTGTTTTTT	CASGRENTGELFF
TRBV5-6	TRBJ2-7	TRBD2	once	TGTGCCAGCAGCTACGGCGGACTAGCGTGGGGCGAGCAGTACTTC	CASSYGGLAWGEQYF
TRBV13	TRBJ1-1	TRBD1	.	TGTGCCAGCAGCAACTATGGCGGGACAGCCACTGAAGCTTTCTTT	CASSNYGGTATEAFF
TRBV28	TRBJ2-1	TRBD1	.	TGTGCCAGCTCCCCCCCCGGGACAGGGGGCCATGAGCAGTTCTTC	CASSPPGTGGHEQFF
TRBV7-3	TRBJ2-4	.	.	TGTGCCAGCAGCTTATGGGGAGGGGGAAACATTCAGTACTTC	CASSLWGGGNIQYF
TRBV5-4	TRBJ2-3	.	once	TGTGCCAGCAGCTTGTCGGGTAACACAGATACGCAGTATTTT	CASSLSGNTDTQYF
TRBV13	TRBJ2-7	.	.	TGTGCCAGCAGCTTGGGACTCATAGCCTCCTACGAGCAGTACTTC	CASSLGLIASYEQYF
TRBV25-1	TRBJ2-1	.	once	TGTGCCAGCAGTGAATGGGGGAACGGCCCTGGGCAGTTCTTC	CASSEWGNGPGQFF
TRBV9	TRBJ1-1	.	few	TGTGCCAGCAGCGTAACCCCCGGGGACACTGAAGCTTTCTTT	CASSVTPGDTEAFF
TRBV19	TRBJ1-2	.	.	TGTGCCAGTAGTACCCCAGGGTTTGGCGGAGGCTACACCTTC	CASSTPGFGGGYTF
TRBV10-3	TRBJ2-2	.	.	TGTGCCATCAGTGGGAGTGGGGCAACGTACACCGGGGAGCTGTTTTTT	CAISGSGATYTGELFF
TRBV5-4	TRBJ2-1	.	many	TGTGCCAGCAGCTTGGATGTGGGTGATGAGCAGTTCTTC	CASSLDVGDEQFF
TRBV5-4	TRBJ2-5	.	.	TGTGCCAGCAGCCCTGGTAGGACCCAAGAGACCCAGTACTTC	CASSPGRTQETQYF